This T cell receptor (beta chain) is drawn from a study of cytomegalovirus exposure and HLA in healthy donors. About the study: The use of the same platform for the approximately 130 validation repertoires and the 550 to 850 first-cohort repertoires was reported by a later analysis.

As to this clone: Its matching antigen is unknown.

Study-level findings and limits: The tendency of first-cohort TCR clusters to co-occur in the 120 or so validation repertoires emerged from a later analysis. The listing of fewer than 200 TCR beta chains classed them as cytomegalovirus-associated.

The table came from immunoSEQ multiplex PCR; TCRdb's copy has only in-frame clones and leaves some out. Seen here are 200,000 to 250,000 clones, around four fifths observed once, and the top ten hold 4.5% to 6%. Germline-derived CDR1 and CDR2 are MNHNS and SASEGT. The CDR3 has 12 residues. Between the trimmed V and J ends, which lost 3 bases and 4 bases, there was a span of 6 bases. The sequence was collected from a woman aged 18 to 35 in good health and CMV-seronegative. The V and J genes are TRBV6-1 and TRBJ1-1; D uncertain. Material for sequencing was PBMCs. The CDR3 DNA reads TGTGCCAGCAGTGACTTCAGCACTGAAGCTTTCTTT. It specifies CASSDFSTEAFF.